This T cell receptor (beta chain) is drawn from a study of radiation and T cells in renal cell carcinoma (TCRdb year 2020). About the investigation overall: The samples were drawn from a clinical trial, where primary renal cell carcinomas were treated with 15 Gy of stereotactic body radiation therapy and then removed by nephrectomy 4 weeks afterward. In total, 53 samples, comprising around 25 tumors and 27 peripheral blood samples, were subjected to TCR beta sequencing. Across all 55 or so samples, 4,016,671 unique CDR3 nucleotide sequences, encoding 2,658,974 unique CDR3 amino acid sequences, were identified.

Points on this clone: This clone's antigen is unknown. Per-nucleotide qualities are absent, and no much larger clonotype sits a single base away.

What the research found in general, with its limitations: Because no pretreatment tumor biopsies were available, whether clonotypes were present in the tumor at baseline could not be determined. Top tumor clonotypes rose in blood from baseline to 2 weeks post-radiation, then contracted by 4 weeks, suggesting transient expansion of tumor-resident clones. Effects of radiation dose or scheduling on the TCR repertoire could not be addressed with the single-armed trial design. Blood repertoire dynamics were not followed beyond 4 weeks after treatment.

The meaning of the sample's time point label: baseline pretreatment blood. The sample's treatment or condition label, in plain terms: 15 Gy SBRT to primary tumor, nephrectomy 4 weeks later. Serial peripheral blood from radiation-treated patients was sampled at baseline, 2 weeks and 4 weeks after SBRT to track tumor-enriched clonotypes. Renal cell carcinoma with clear cell pathology was present in all patients. The QIAamp DNA Blood Mini Kit (Qiagen) was used to prepare genomic DNA for TCR sequencing. The analyses included just those samples that passed every quality control check. The immunoSEQ kit was used, according to the manufacturer's recommendations, to generate TCR beta libraries from genomic DNA. To prepare libraries, a first multiplex PCR with proprietary primers was run, followed by a second PCR that added unique barcodes, and a bead cleanup was done after each round. Each sample batch included a kit-provided positive control reaction and a negative control reaction. The final libraries underwent checking on an Agilent 4200 TapeStation D1000 ScreenTape, volumetric pooling, and quantification by qPCR. Sequencing was performed on an Illumina NextSeq500 with a MidOutput 150-cycle cartridge, and 156 Read1 and 15 Index1 cycles were run with kit custom primers. The pooled library was loaded at around 0.98 pM, with a 20% PhiX control spiked in. Under the source paper's analysis protocol: The vendor-processed data were analyzed in R, and a clonotype was defined as all T cells that share the same CDR3 nucleotide sequence. For clone abundance analyses, frequencies were normalized to the 10,000 most abundant clones in each sample. Before analysis, public T cell clones were removed, and these numbered fewer than six per sample on average. Tumor-enriched and baseline blood-enriched clonotypes were defined by at least a 32-fold difference in abundance between compartments. A beta-binomial differential abundance model was applied to find clonotypes that expanded or contracted between blood time points. Similarity between tumor and blood repertoires was quantified using the Baroni-Urbani and Buser coefficient, and groups were compared with two-tailed Wilcoxon tests in R. Held by TCRdb, this immuneACCESS table contains in-frame sequences only and omits some clones. Under half of the omission traces to an unresolved V gene where checked; the cause of the rest is unknown. V, J and clone size reflect that table, while D and trimming were determined from the DNA. Recorded for this sample are about 150,000 clones; about 88% of them occurred a single time. The ten largest clones add up to about 12% of the sample.

The material was blood, obtained from a patient whose treatment included radiotherapy and nephrectomy. The sequence derives from a woman aged 45 to 65 with renal cell carcinoma.

The encoded CDR3 is CASIPAGRAKTQYF. The bases are TGTGCCAGCATCCCCGCCGGGAGGGCGAAGACCCAGTACTTC. This receptor chain uses TRBV6-5 and TRBJ2-5; 8 central bases correspond to TRBD2. From cysteine to phenylalanine, the CDR3 is 14 amino acids long. Only the CDR3 DNA is retained, 42 bases long and in frame from the first base. CDR1 and CDR2, looked up from the germline V gene, are MNHEY and SVGAGI. Trimming accounts for 7 bases at V and 6 bases at J, while the number of junction bases matched to no gene is 10.